Described below is a single TCR beta chain sequence and its context. Its antigen remains unidentified. This sample is drawn from a study of vaccination and CD4 T cells after COVID-19. As for the study in general: Spike peptides, overlapping and drawn from SARS-CoV-2, HCoV-NL63, HCoV-OC43 and HCoV-229E, were used to stimulate cells.

The sample's treatment: approximately nine-day PBMC culture with coronavirus spike peptide pools or control peptides (ViraFEST assay). Harvesting of the unexposed donor's CD4+ T cells predated the COVID-19 pandemic (2011-2018). CDR3 length: 13 residues. V gave up 1 base and J gave up 6 bases, with 7 bases separating them. Germline V lookup: CDR1 GTSNPN, CDR2 SVGIG (reference sequence). The assay that was used to sequence DNA from cultured CD4+ T cells was the Oncomine TCR Beta short-read assay. TCRdb re-analysed the PCR reads in MiXCR, keeping a single row per CDR3 protein. Here the sample spans nearly 8,500 distinct CDR3 sequences, 35% to 40% being singletons.

The sequenced sample consisted of CD4+ T cells from blood, cultured in vitro. The rearrangement uses TRBV30 and TRBJ1-6, with D perhaps TRBD1 (5 bases). This receptor was taken from a human donor in good health. The CDR3 region is CAWSGQINSPLHF. In DNA, the CDR3 is TGTGCCTGGAGTGGACAGATTAATTCACCCCTCCACTTT.